The 8 T cell receptor delta chains in this list originate from one sample, sequenced in a study of gammadelta T cells in human blood. TCRdb ran CATT on the RT-PCR reads. The table includes fewer than 2,000 delta-chain clones, about 7% detected once. The sequencing sample was made of non-Vgamma9Vdelta2 gamma-delta T cells from fetal blood. All receptors come from a human fetus.

Turning to this clone: This may come from a read error, since a much larger clone is one base off. This chain links TRDV2 with TRDJ1; 7 positions agree with TRDD3. The DNA end is more similar to TRDJ2, so the J call may be wrong. CDR1 is GEAIGNYY, CDR2 EKD, per germline. The CDR3 has 17 amino acids. The CDR3 bases are TGTGCCTGTGACACCGTAAAAGGGATACCTGTGACAGCACAACTCTTCTTT. This gives the protein CACDTVKGIPVTAQLFF.

The V and J genes are TRDV1 and TRDJ1; 7 nucleotides match TRDD3. CDR1 is TSWWSYY, CDR2 QGS, per germline. The CDR3 sequence is 18 residues long. Trimming at V came to 2 bases and at J to 0 bases, leaving 12 bases not matched to a gene. The CDR3 here is CALGERPLWGTYTDKLIF. The CDR3, as DNA: TGTGCTCTTGGGGAAAGACCCTTGTGGGGGACGTACACCGATAAACTCATCTTT.

This clone was found a few times. The V gene is TRDV3, the J gene TRDJ1; D might be TRDD3 (5 bases). V was cut by 2 bases and J by 0 bases, with 7 bases left in between. Germline CDR1 is TVYSNPD and CDR2 is GDNSRS (reference sequence). The CDR3 is made up of 12 amino acids. The DNA of the CDR3 is TGTGCCTTTGTTGGGGACACCGATAAACTCATCTTT. Its protein is CAFVGDTDKLIF.

This clone appeared a few times. A far larger clone is off by one base, so a read error is likely. V and J are TRAV29/DV5 and TRDJ2, with 13 bases lining up with TRDD3. V lost 2 bases and J lost 3; bases outside the gene matches: 1. Germline CDR1 and CDR2: NSMFDY and ISSIKDK. The CDR3 runs 15 residues. The CDR3, as DNA: TGTGCAGCAAGTACTGGGGGATACGTGACAGCACAACTCTTCTTT. Its protein product is CAASTGGYVTAQLFF.

By share, this clone counts as large. The genes are TRDV1 and TRDJ1, with 10 bases identical to TRDD3. V gave up 0 bases and J gave up 0 bases; unmatched junction bases: 13. This CDR3 is 20 amino acids long. Germline CDR1 and CDR2: TSWWSYY and QGS. The CDR3 sequence is CALGELPYWGIRDYTDKLIF. In DNA, the CDR3 is TGTGCTCTTGGGGAACTCCCCTACTGGGGGATTCGGGACTACACCGATAAACTCATCTTT.

This clone is large (0.1 to 1%) by share. The DNA is omitted, as the CDR3 cannot be located on it reliably, and the CDR3 follows TCRdb's listing. The gene calls are TRDV1 and TRDJ3; no check of the table's D call, TRDD3, against the DNA was made. Germline lookup yields CDR1 TSWWSYY and CDR2 QGS. Inclusive of both ends, the CDR3 amounts to 21 amino acids. The CDR3 region is CALGDPVGSHLWGWDTRQMFF.

In this sample, this clone is medium-sized (0.01 to 0.1%). The gene calls are TRAV29/DV5 and TRDJ2; TRDD3 aligns across 11 bases. The J gene, not given by TCRdb, was assigned here from a germline match of the nucleotide sequence. The CDR3 loop spans 16 amino acids. The V gene's germline CDR1 is NSMFDY and CDR2 ISSIKDK. V shed 1 base, J shed 0 bases, and the junction held 2 bases outside the gene matches. The CDR3, as DNA: TGTGCAGCAAGCATACTGGGGGATACTTTGACAGCACAACTCTTCTTT. Residues: CAASILGDTLTAQLFF.

By share, this clone ranks as medium-sized. The chain has TRDV1 and TRDJ2, with 8 nucleotides matching TRDD3. J lost 4 bases, V lost 3 bases, and 10 bases had no gene match. The germline CDR1 and CDR2 sequences are TSWWSYY and QGS. This CDR3 region has 17 residues. CDR3 nucleotide sequence: TGTGCTCTTGGGGACCTATTCACTGGGGGCTCGACAGCACAACTCTTCTTT. Its translation is CALGDLFTGGSTAQLFF.